This T cell receptor (beta chain) was recorded in a study of shared clonotypes between healthy human individuals. Study details: Researchers drew samples from a couple of women and three men aged 18 to 49.

This CDR3 spans 12 amino acids. Trimming removed 1 base from V and 9 bases from J, with 7 bases in between. Germline CDR1 and CDR2: MGHDK and SYGVNS. Study observations and caveats: Sharing across four donors was highest in naive CD4 (about 5%) and lowest in memory CD8 (roughly 0.4%).

As for this clone: Antigen specificity is unknown.

Per sorted-subset replicate PCR, input was approximately 0.2 ug DNA, representing 30,000 to 35,000 T cell genomes. Some clones are missing from TCRdb's copy, which holds only in-frame ones; the method was immunoSEQ multiplex PCR. The top ten hold around 1.1% of the sample, which has just over 2,000,000 clones, about 95% seen once. Cells designated naive CD8 were CD45RO-negative and were positively selected for CCR7, with terminally differentiated effector memory CD45RA+ cells excluded. V and J are TRBV25-1 and TRBJ2-1, with no clear D. The sample was naive CD8+ T cells sorted from blood. The receptor was derived from a man younger than 35 in good health. CDR3 in DNA: TGTGCCAGCAGTGAATGGCTTGGTGAGCAGTTCTTC. Its protein is CASSEWLGEQFF.